This T cell receptor (beta chain) was captured in a study of regulatory T cells in long-lasting Graves disease. Both iRepertoire HTBI primers and Arm-PCR of CDR3 regions were used to build the TCR beta libraries. MiXCR was run by TCRdb on the multiplex PCR reads, yielding one entry per CDR3 protein. The table lists 200,000 to 300,000 distinct CDR3 sequences, 20% of them singletons. Time point denoted: newly diagnosed GD, antithyroid drugs for less than 3 months. The TCR library was prepared using RNA isolated from PBMCs. The CDR3 contains 13 residues. Per germline, CDR1 DFQATT and CDR2 SNEGSKA (reference sequence). Trimming took 3 bases from V and 7 from J, leaving 10 bases between them. A note on this clonotype: Its antigen is currently unknown.

Overall study results and limits: A reduction in accuracy may have resulted from the small sample size. Persistent disease preferred TRBV28, TRBJ1-2 and TRBJ2-5. Fewer public clonotypes were shared by new patients (over 950) than by persistent patients (roughly 2,600).

The sample was peripheral blood mononuclear cells (PBMCs), taken at new diagnosis, from a patient treated with antithyroid drugs. The receptor comes from a female donor with Graves disease. J is TRBJ1-6 and V is TRBV20-1; D unclear. The CDR3 protein is CSAREGGNSPLHF. The CDR3 DNA reads as TGCAGTGCTAGGGAGGGAGGCAATTCACCCCTCCACTTT.